This TCR beta chain comes out of a study of T cell responses to AZD1222 COVID-19 vaccine. Study outcomes and limitations: Epitopes outside B.1.351 and B.1.1.7 mutated regions reportedly drew nearly half of spike TCRs.

Assay used: immunoSEQ multiplex PCR; TCRdb lists only in-frame clones, some missing. The table includes tens of thousands of clones, roughly 85% detected once. With regard to this clone: The antigen is not known.

The sequenced sample was peripheral blood, obtained on day 0 of AZD1222 vaccination. This receptor was taken from an adult in good health.

For the CDR3, the DNA is TGTGCCAGCAGCGATCTTATGGGGGTCTACGAGCAGTACTTC. Translated: CASSDLMGVYEQYF. The chain employs TRBV11-3 and TRBJ2-7; either TRBD1 or TRBD2 may fit D (5 bases each). V gave up 5 bases and J gave up 3 bases, with 14 bases separating them. In germline, CDR1 is SGHNT, CDR2 YENEEA. The CDR3 has 14 residues.